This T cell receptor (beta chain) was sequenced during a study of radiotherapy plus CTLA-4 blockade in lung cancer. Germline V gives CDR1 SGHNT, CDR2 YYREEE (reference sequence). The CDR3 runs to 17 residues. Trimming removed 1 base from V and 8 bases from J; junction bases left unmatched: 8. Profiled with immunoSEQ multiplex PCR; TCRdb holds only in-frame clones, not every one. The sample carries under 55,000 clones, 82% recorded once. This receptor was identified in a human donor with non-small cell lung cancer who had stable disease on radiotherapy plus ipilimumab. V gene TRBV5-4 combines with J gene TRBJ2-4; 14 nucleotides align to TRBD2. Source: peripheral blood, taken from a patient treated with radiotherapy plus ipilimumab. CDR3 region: CASSLTTSGRGRDIQYF. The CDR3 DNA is TGTGCCAGCAGCTTGACGACTAGCGGGAGGGGGCGGGACATTCAGTACTTC. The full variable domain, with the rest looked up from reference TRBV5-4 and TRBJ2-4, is ETGVTQSPTHLIKTRGQQVTLRCSSQSGHNTVSWYQQALGQGPQFIFQYYREEENGRGNFPPRFSGLQFPNYSSELNVNALELDDSALYLCASSLTTSGRGRDIQYFGAGTRLSVL.